The present T cell receptor beta chain was sequenced within a study of beta chain features in type 1 diabetes. Study-wide points: When Type 1 diabetes patients were examined, their TCRB CDR3s proved moderately but significantly shorter in all four CD4+ subsets. Because the template was cDNA, high-expressing cells might be over-represented.

The length of the CDR3 is 13 residues. The V and J ends lost 6 bases and 8 bases, in that order; junction bases with no gene match: 4. Looked up from germline, CDR1 is SNHLY and CDR2 is FYNNEI. In the case of this clone: What it binds is unknown.

Isolated RNA was reverse transcribed in full, so expressed TCRB transcripts were sequenced. TCRdb's copy holds only in-frame clones and misses some; the assay was immunoSEQ multiplex PCR. Of hundreds of thousands of clones in the sample, over 13% are singletons; the top ten hold nearly 0.04%. Sequenced input: naive CD4+ T cells from blood. This clonotype was sampled from a man aged 18 to 30 with type 1 diabetes. The V and J genes are TRBV2 and TRBJ2-2; 9 nucleotides agree with TRBD1. This CDR3 is CASRGTGLGELFF. The DNA of the CDR3 is TGTGCCAGCAGAGGGACAGGGTTAGGGGAGCTGTTTTTT.